A selection of T cell receptor beta chains follows, all from one sample in a study of cytomegalovirus exposure and HLA in healthy donors. Clones were read by immunoSEQ multiplex PCR, and TCRdb kept only the in-frame ones, dropping some. The table records 120,000 to 150,000 clones, approximately 80% of them present only once. What was sequenced was PBMCs. The receptors were sampled from a woman aged 40 to 49 in good health and CMV-seropositive. Each CDR3 is given with its conserved first and last residue. D genes are given only for firm matches. Only some rows state a clone size, as once, few, many or a class for expanded clones.

j_call	v_call	d_call	clone_size	cdr3_length	cdr3_aa	cdr3_nt
TRBJ2-7	TRBV6-5	-	once	15	CASSYSSFSGYEQYF	TGTGCCAGCAGTTACTCGTCGTTTAGCGGCTACGAGCAGTACTTC
TRBJ2-2	TRBV19	TRBD1	few	15	CASSIRWQGAGELFF	TGTGCCAGTAGTATTAGGTGGCAGGGGGCCGGGGAGCTGTTTTTT
TRBJ1-4	TRBV19	-	-	13	CASSADQGAKLFF	TGTGCCAGTAGTGCCGACCAGGGTGCAAAACTGTTTTTT
TRBJ2-3	TRBV28	TRBD1	-	14	CASSPGQGTDTQYF	TGTGCCAGCAGTCCGGGACAGGGCACAGATACGCAGTATTTT
TRBJ2-7	TRBV6-5	TRBD1	-	15	CASSYSGGLGYEQYF	TGTGCCAGCAGTTACTCAGGGGGCTTGGGCTACGAGCAGTACTTC
TRBJ1-5	TRBV27	TRBD1	-	15	CASSRERGQDQPQHF	TGTGCCAGCAGCCGGGAAAGGGGGCAGGATCAGCCCCAGCATTTT
TRBJ2-2	TRBV7-3	-	-	14	CASSLTSGAGELFF	TGTGCCAGCAGCCTGACCTCCGGGGCCGGGGAGCTGTTTTTT
TRBJ2-1	TRBV15	TRBD2	-	18	CATSRDHPATSGRNEQFF	TGTGCCACCAGCAGAGATCATCCCGCGACTAGCGGGAGGAATGAGCAGTTCTTC
TRBJ1-1	TRBV2	TRBD1	once	13	CASNGQGGTEAFF	TGTGCCAGCAACGGACAGGGAGGCACTGAAGCTTTCTTT
TRBJ2-3	TRBV5-4	TRBD2	-	16	CASSAGRGVGTDTQYF	TGTGCCAGCAGCGCCGGCCGGGGGGTCGGCACAGATACGCAGTATTTT
TRBJ2-7	TRBV10-3	-	-	14	CAISTGGISYEQYF	TGTGCCATCTCTACCGGGGGAATATCCTACGAGCAGTACTTC
TRBJ2-3	TRBV10-1	TRBD2	-	15	CASSEGTTHSDTQYF	TGCGCCAGCAGTGAGGGGACTACCCACAGCGATACGCAGTATTTT
TRBJ2-1	TRBV28	TRBD2	few	13	CASSWTRGNEQFF	TGTGCCAGCAGTTGGACTAGAGGGAATGAGCAGTTCTTC
TRBJ2-7	TRBV2	TRBD1	-	15	CASSEGQGDSYEQYF	TGTGCCAGCAGTGAGGGACAGGGAGACTCCTACGAGCAGTACTTC
TRBJ2-1	TRBV11-3	-	-	16	CASSSRTAGNYNEQFF	TGTGCCAGCAGCTCCCGCACAGCGGGCAACTACAATGAGCAGTTCTTC
TRBJ2-5	TRBV5-6	TRBD2	few	15	CASSLIAGGTETQYF	TGTGCCAGCAGCTTGATTGCGGGAGGAACGGAGACCCAGTACTTC
TRBJ2-1	TRBV4-1	TRBD1	-	15	CASSQTDRVGNEQFF	TGCGCCAGCAGCCAAACAGACAGGGTAGGAAATGAGCAGTTCTTC
TRBJ1-3	TRBV25-1	-	-	15	CASSENREPGNTIYF	TGTGCCAGCAGTGAGAACAGGGAGCCTGGAAACACCATATATTTT
TRBJ1-3	TRBV29-1	-	-	12	CSVAVLGNTIYF	TGCAGCGTTGCCGTACTGGGAAACACCATATATTTT
TRBJ1-3	TRBV19	-	-	16	CASSQPGQGSGNTIYF	TGTGCCAGTAGTCAACCGGGCCAGGGCTCTGGAAACACCATATATTTT
TRBJ2-2	TRBV28	-	-	13	CASRMALPGELFF	TGTGCCAGCAGAATGGCACTACCCGGGGAGCTGTTTTTT
TRBJ1-5	TRBV18	-	once	17	CASSPLARSNSNQPQHF	TGTGCCAGCTCACCACTGGCCAGATCGAATAGCAATCAGCCCCAGCATTTT
TRBJ2-7	TRBV11-2	-	-	14	CASSLGREIYEQYF	TGTGCCAGCAGCTTAGGACGGGAGATTTACGAGCAGTACTTC
TRBJ2-7	TRBV7-9	-	few	12	CASSFSSYEQYF	TGTGCCAGCAGCTTTAGCTCCTACGAGCAGTACTTC
TRBJ1-4	TRBV18	-	-	15	CASSPPGGRNEKLFF	TGTGCCAGCTCACCACCGGGGGGACGGAATGAAAAACTGTTTTTT
TRBJ2-2	TRBV5-1	-	-	13	CASRPQDSGELFF	TGCGCCAGCAGACCACAGGATTCCGGGGAGCTGTTTTTT
TRBJ2-1	TRBV5-1	TRBD2	once	16	CASSLPGLAGYNEQFF	TGCGCCAGCAGCTTGCCAGGACTAGCGGGCTACAATGAGCAGTTCTTC
TRBJ2-1	TRBV7-2	TRBD2	few	16	CASSERLAGPYNEQFF	TGTGCCAGCAGCGAAAGACTAGCGGGCCCGTACAATGAGCAGTTCTTC